Given below is one T cell receptor (beta chain) in context. The antigen is not known. The data are from a study of blood T cells in healthy people across ages. General observations from the study: Naive T cell percentage and TCR beta diversity correlated strongly. Comparison with aged donors showed that long-lived donors had more naive CD4+ cells and higher diversity. A roughly linear age-dependent decrease characterized TCR beta diversity per million T cells. Shifts in expanded clonotypes may have been confounded by donor CMV status, which was unknown.

With a J-beta primer mix and a sample-barcoded 5' primer, a second PCR ran roughly 6 to 11 cycles. TCRdb ran MiXCR on the 5' RACE reads and lists one entry per CDR3 protein. The sample lists 650,000 to 1,000,000 distinct CDR3 sequences; 46% were seen once. The CDR3 contains 14 residues. Trimming took 0 bases from V and 3 from J, leaving 8 bases between them. The germline gives CDR1 SGHRS, CDR2 YFSETQ. This sequence joins TRBV5-1 and TRBJ2-3, with D unclear. The origin of this receptor is a man older than 75 in good health. The specimen sequenced was blood. CDR3 DNA: TGCGCCAGCAGCTTGGCCTCTCCGACAGATACGCAGTATTTT. Its translation: CASSLASPTDTQYF.